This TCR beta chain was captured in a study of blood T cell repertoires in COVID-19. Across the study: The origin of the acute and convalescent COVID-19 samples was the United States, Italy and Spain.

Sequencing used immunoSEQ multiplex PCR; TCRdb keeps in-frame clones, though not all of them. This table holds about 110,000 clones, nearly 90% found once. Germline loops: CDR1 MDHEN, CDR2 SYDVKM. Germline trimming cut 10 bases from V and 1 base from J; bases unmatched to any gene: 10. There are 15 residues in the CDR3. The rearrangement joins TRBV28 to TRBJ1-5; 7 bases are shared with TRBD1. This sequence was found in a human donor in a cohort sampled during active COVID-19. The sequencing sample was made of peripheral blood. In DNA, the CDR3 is TGTGCCACCTATAGGGGGACAGCCAGCAATCAGCCCCAGCATTTT. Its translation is CATYRGTASNQPQHF.